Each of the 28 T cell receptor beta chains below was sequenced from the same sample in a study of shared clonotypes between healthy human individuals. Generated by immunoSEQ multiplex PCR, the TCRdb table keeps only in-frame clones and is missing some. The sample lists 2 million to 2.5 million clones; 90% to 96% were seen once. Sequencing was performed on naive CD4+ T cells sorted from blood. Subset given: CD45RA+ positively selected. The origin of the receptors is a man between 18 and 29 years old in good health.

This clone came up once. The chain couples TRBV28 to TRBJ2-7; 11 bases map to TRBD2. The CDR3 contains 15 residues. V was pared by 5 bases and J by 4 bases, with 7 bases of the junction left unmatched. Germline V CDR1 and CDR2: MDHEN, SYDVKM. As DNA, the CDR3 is TGTGCCAGCAGTACCGGACTAGCGGGCCCGTACGAGCAGTACTTC. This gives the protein CASSTGLAGPYEQYF.

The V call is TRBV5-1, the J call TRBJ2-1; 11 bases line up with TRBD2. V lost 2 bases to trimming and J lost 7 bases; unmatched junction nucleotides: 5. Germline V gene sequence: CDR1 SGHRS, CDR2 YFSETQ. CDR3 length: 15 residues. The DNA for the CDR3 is TGCGCCAGCAGCTTACTAGCGGGAGCGGGGAATGAGCAGTTCTTC. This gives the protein CASSLLAGAGNEQFF. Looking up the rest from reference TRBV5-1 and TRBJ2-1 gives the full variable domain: KAGVTQTPRYLIKTRGQQVTLSCSPISGHRSVSWYQQTPGQGLQFLFEYFSETQRNKGNFPGRFSGRQFSNSRSEMNVSTLELGDSALYLCASSLLAGAGNEQFFGPGTRLTVL.

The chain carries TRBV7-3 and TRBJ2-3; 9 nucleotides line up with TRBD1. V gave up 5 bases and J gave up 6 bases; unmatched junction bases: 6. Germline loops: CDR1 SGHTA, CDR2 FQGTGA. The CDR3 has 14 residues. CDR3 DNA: TGTGCCAGCAGCCGGACAGGGGCTCTTGATACGCAGTATTTT. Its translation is CASSRTGALDTQYF.

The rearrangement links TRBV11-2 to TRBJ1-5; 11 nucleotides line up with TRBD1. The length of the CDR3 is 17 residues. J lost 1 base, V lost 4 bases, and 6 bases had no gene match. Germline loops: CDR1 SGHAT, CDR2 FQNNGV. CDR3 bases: TGTGCCAGCAGCTCCCGGACAGGGGGCGCGAGCAATCAGCCCCAGCATTTT. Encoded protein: CASSSRTGGASNQPQHF.

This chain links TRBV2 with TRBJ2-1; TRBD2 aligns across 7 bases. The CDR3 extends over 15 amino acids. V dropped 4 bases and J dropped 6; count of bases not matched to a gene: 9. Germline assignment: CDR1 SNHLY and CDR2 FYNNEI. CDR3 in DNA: TGTGCCAGCAGTGCGGGACTAATCTTGGGCAATGAGCAGTTCTTC. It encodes CASSAGLILGNEQFF.

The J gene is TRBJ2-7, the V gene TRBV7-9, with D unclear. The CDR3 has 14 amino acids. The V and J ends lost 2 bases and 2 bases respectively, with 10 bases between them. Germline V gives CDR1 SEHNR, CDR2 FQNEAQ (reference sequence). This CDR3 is CASSLSTTPYEQYF. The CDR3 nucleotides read TGTGCCAGCAGCTTATCTACAACTCCCTACGAGCAGTACTTC.

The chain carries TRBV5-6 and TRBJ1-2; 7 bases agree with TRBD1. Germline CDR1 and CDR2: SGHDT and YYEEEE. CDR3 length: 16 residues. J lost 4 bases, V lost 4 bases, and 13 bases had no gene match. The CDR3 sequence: CASSPWDREGAYGYTF. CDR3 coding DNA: TGTGCCAGCAGCCCGTGGGACAGAGAGGGGGCCTATGGCTACACCTTC.

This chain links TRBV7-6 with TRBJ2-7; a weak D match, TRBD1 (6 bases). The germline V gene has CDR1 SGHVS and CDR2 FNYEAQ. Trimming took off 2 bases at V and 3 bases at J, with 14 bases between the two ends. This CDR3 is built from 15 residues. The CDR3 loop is CASSLTPGTNYEQYF. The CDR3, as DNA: TGTGCCAGCAGCTTAACACCGGGGACAAACTACGAGCAGTACTTC. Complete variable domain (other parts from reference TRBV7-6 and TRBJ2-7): GAGVSQSPRYKVTKRGQDVALRCDPISGHVSLYWYRQALGQGPEFLTYFNYEAQQDKSGLPNDRFSAERPEGSISTLTIQRTEQRDSAMYRCASSLTPGTNYEQYFGPGTRLTVT.

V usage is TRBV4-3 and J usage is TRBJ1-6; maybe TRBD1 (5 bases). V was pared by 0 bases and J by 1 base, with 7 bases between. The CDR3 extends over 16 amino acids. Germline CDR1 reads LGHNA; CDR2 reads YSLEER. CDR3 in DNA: TGCGCCAGCAGCCAAGATGCAGGGTCCTATAATTCACCCCTCCACTTT. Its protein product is CASSQDAGSYNSPLHF.

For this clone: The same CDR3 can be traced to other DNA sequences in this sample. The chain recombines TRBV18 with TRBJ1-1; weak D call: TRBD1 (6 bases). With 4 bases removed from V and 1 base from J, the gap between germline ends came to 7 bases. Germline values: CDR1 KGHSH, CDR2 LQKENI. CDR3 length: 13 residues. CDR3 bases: TGTGCCAGCTCACAAGGGGGGAACACTGAAGCTTTCTTT. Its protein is CASSQGGNTEAFF.

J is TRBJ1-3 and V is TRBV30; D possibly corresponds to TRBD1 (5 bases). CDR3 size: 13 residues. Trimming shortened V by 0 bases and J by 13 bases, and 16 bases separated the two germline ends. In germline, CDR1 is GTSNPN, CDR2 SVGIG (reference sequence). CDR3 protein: CAWSVGVQGVIYF. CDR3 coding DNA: TGTGCCTGGAGTGTAGGGGTCCAGGGTGTTATATATTTT.

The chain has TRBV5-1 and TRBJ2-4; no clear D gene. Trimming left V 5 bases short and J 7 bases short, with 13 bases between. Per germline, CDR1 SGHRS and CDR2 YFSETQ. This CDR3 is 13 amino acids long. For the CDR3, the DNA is TGCGCCAGCAGGGATACCAACGGGAACATTCAGTACTTC. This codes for CASRDTNGNIQYF.

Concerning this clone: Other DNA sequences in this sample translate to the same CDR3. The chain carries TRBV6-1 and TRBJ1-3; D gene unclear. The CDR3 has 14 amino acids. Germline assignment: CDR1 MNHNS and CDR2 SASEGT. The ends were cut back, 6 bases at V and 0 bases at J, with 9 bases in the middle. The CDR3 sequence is CASSLESSGNTIYF. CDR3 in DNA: TGTGCCAGCAGCCTAGAGAGCTCTGGAAACACCATATATTTT.

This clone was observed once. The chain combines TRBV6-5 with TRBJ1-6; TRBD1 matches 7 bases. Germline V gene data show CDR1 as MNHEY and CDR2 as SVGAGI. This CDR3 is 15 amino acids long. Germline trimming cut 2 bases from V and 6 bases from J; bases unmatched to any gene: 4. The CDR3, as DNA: TGTGCCAGCAGTTACCGACAGGGACTTAATTCACCCCTCCACTTT. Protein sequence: CASSYRQGLNSPLHF.

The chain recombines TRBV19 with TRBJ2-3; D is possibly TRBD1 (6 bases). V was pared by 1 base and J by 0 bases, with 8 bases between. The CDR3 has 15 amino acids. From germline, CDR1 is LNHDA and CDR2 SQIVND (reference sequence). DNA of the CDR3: TGTGCCAGTAGTATAGCGGGACAAAGCACAGATACGCAGTATTTT. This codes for CASSIAGQSTDTQYF.

CDR3 nucleotides: TGTGCCATCAGTGAGTCCAAACAGGGGTTGGAGACCCAGTACTTC. Encoded protein: CAISESKQGLETQYF. The V call is TRBV10-3, the J call TRBJ2-5; 7 positions agree with TRBD1. The V gene end was trimmed by 0 bases and the J gene end by 5 bases; junction bases not matched to a gene: 6. The germline V gene has CDR1 ENHRY and CDR2 SYGVKD. This CDR3 is 15 amino acids long.

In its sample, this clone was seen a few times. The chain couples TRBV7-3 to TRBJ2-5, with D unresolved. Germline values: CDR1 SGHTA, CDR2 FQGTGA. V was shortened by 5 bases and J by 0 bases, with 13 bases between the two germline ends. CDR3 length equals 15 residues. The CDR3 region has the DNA TGTGCCAGCAGCCCTCAGGCGGCGGACCAAGAGACCCAGTACTTC. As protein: CASSPQAADQETQYF. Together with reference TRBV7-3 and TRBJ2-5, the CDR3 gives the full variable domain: GAGVSQTPSNKVTEKGKYVELRCDPISGHTALYWYRQSLGQGPEFLIYFQGTGAADDSGLPNDRFFAVRPEGSVSTLKIQRTERGDSAVYLCASSPQAADQETQYFGPGTRLLVL.

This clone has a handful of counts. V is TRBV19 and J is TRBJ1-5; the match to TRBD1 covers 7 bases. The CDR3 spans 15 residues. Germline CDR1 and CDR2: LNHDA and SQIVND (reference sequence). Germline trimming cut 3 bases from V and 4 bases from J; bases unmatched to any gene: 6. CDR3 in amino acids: CASSITGEKNQPQHF. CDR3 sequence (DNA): TGTGCCAGTAGTATTACAGGGGAGAAAAATCAGCCCCAGCATTTT.

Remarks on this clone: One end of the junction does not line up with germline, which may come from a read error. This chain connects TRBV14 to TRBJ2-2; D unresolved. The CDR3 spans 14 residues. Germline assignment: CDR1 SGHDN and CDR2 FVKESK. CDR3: CASTQSRDTGELFF. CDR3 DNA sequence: TGTGCCAGCACCCAATCACGGGACACCGGGGAGCTGTTTTTT.

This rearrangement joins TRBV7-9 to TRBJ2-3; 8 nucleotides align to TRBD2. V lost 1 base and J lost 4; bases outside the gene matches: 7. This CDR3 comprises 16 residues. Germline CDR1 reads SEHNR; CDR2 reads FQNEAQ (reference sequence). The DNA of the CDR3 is TGTGCCAGCAGCTTAGGTCCGGCGGGGGGATCAGATACGCAGTATTTT. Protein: CASSLGPAGGSDTQYF.

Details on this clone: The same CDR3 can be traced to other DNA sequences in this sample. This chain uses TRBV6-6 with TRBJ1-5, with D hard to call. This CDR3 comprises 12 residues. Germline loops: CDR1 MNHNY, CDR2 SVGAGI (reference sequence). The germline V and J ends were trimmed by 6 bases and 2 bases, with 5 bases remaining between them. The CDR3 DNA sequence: TGTGCCAGCAGGGAGGGCAATCAGCCCCAGCATTTT. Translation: CASREGNQPQHF.

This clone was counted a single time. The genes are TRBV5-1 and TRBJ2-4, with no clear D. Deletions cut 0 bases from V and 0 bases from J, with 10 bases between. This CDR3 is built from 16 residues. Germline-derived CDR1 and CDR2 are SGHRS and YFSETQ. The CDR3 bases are TGCGCCAGCAGCTTGGAAGCGTCACTAGCCAAAAACATTCAGTACTTC. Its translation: CASSLEASLAKNIQYF.

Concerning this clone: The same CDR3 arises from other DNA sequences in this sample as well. CDR3 loop: CASSSSMNTEAFF. The CDR3 coding sequence is TGTGCCAGCAGCTCGTCCATGAACACTGAAGCTTTCTTT. J is TRBJ1-1 and V is TRBV7-3; D not certain. V gave up 4 bases and J gave up 0 bases, with 6 bases separating them. The germline gives CDR1 SGHTA, CDR2 FQGTGA. This CDR3 is built from 13 residues.

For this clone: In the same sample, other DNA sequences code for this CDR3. The CDR3: CASSLEVSSYEQYF. Here the CDR3 DNA reads TGCGCCAGCAGCTTGGAGGTGAGCTCCTACGAGCAGTACTTC. The V gene is TRBV5-1, the J gene TRBJ2-7; D is ambiguous. With 0 bases removed from V and 0 bases from J, the gap between germline ends came to 7 bases. The CDR3 consists of 14 residues. Germline assignment: CDR1 SGHRS and CDR2 YFSETQ.

As DNA, the CDR3 is TGTGCCAGCAGCTTAGTAGCTGACCCCTCTGGAAACACCATATATTTT. It yields the protein CASSLVADPSGNTIYF. This chain joins TRBV7-2 and TRBJ1-3; D remains ambiguous. V was cut by 1 base and J by 0 bases, with 10 bases left in between. CDR1 and CDR2 from the germline V gene are SGHTA and FQGNSA. The CDR3 length is 16 residues.

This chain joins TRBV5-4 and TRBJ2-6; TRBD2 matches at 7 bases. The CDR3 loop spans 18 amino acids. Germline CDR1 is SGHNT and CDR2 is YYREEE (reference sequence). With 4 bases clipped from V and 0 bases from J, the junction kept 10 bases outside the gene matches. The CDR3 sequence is CASSAGGTWSSGANVLTF. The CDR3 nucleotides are TGTGCCAGCAGCGCCGGGGGGACTTGGAGCTCTGGGGCCAACGTCCTGACTTTC.

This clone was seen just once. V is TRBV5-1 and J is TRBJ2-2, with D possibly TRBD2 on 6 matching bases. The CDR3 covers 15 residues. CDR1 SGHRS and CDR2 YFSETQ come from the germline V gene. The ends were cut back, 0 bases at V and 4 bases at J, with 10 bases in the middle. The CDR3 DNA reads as TGCGCCAGCAGCTTGGGAGGGGAGGTCACCGGGGAGCTGTTTTTT. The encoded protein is CASSLGGEVTGELFF.

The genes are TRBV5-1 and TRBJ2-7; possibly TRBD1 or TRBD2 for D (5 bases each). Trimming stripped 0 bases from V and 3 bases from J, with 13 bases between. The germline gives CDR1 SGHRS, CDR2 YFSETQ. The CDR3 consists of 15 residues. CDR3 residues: CASSLGLGEIYEQYF. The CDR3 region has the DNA TGCGCCAGCAGCTTGGGCCTGGGGGAAATCTACGAGCAGTACTTC.